Sequencing of this T cell receptor beta chain was carried out in a study of blood T cell repertoires in COVID-19. Study summary: Donors in the United States, Italy and Spain gave samples during acute or convalescent COVID-19. T cells, B-cell-depleted T cells, or PBMCs provided the cDNA or gDNA that served as material.

The V end was cut by 4 bases, the J end by 1 base, with 11 bases between. The CDR3 consists of 14 residues. The germline V gene has CDR1 SQVTM and CDR2 ANQGSEA. Authors' data handling: For nucleated cells, counts were estimated from reference gene primer amplification. Sequenced by immunoSEQ multiplex PCR; TCRdb stores in-frame clones only, minus some. That table supplies the V and J calls and clone size; D and trimming were determined from the DNA. The data hold some 74,000 clones, with 88% observed a single time. V gene TRBV29-1 combines with J gene TRBJ1-5; the D gene is possibly TRBD1 (5 bases). The sample taken for sequencing was peripheral blood. The clonotype comes from a man in his forties or fifties with acute or convalescent COVID-19. The CDR3: CSVATGGSNQPQHF. The CDR3 DNA is TGCAGCGTTGCAACGGGGGGAAGCAATCAGCCCCAGCATTTT.